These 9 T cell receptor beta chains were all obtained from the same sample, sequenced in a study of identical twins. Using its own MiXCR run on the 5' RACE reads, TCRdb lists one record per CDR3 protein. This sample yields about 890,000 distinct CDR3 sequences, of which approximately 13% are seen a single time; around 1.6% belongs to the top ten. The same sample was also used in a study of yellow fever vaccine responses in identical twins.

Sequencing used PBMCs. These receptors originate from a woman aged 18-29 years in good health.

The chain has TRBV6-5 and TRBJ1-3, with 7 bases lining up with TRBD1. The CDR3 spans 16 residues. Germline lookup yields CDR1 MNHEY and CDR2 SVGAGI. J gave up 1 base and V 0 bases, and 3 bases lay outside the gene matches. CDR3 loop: CASSYSGQISGNTIYF. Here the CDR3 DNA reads TGTGCCAGCAGTTACTCGGGACAGATATCTGGAAACACCATATATTTT.

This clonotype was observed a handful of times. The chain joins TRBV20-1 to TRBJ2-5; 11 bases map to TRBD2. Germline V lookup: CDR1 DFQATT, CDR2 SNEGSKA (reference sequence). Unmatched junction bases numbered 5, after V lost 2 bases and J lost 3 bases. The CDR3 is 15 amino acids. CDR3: CSARPATSGKETQYF. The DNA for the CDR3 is TGCAGTGCTAGACCCGCGACTAGCGGGAAAGAGACCCAGTACTTC.

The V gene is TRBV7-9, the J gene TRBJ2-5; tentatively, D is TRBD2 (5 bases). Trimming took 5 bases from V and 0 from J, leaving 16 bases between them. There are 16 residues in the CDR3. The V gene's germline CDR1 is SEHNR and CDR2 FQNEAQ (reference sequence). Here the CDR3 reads CASSPPGRSYQETQYF. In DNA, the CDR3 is TGTGCCAGCAGCCCCCCGGGAAGAAGTTACCAAGAGACCCAGTACTTC.

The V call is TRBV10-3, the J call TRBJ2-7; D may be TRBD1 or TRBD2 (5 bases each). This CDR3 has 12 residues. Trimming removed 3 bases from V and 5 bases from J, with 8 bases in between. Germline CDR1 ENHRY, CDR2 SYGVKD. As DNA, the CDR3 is TGTGCCATCAGTGAACGGGACGACGAGCAGTACTTC. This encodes CAISERDDEQYF.

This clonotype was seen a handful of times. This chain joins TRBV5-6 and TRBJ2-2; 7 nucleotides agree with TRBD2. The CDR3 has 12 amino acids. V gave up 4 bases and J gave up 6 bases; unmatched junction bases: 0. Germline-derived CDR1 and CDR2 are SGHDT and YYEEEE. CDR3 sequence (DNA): TGTGCCAGCAGCCGGGAGGCCGGGGAGCTGTTTTTT. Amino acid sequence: CASSREAGELFF.

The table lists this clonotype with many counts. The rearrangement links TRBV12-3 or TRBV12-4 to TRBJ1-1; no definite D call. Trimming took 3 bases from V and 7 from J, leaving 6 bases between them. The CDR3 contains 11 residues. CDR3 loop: CASSFRGEAFF. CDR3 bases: TGTGCCAGCAGTTTTCGCGGTGAAGCTTTCTTT.

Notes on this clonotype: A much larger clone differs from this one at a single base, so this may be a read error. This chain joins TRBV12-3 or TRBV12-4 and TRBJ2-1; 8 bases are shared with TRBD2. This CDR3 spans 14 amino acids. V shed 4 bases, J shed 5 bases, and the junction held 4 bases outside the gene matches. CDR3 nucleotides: TGTGCCAGCAGTTCACGGCGGGAGGACAATGAGCAGTTCTTC. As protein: CASSSRREDNEQFF.

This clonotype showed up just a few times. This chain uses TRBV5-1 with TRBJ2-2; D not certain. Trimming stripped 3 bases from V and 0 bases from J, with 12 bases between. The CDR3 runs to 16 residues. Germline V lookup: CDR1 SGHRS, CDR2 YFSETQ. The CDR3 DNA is TGCGCCAGCAGCTCCGGAAGGGTTTCGAACACCGGGGAGCTGTTTTTT. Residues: CASSSGRVSNTGELFF. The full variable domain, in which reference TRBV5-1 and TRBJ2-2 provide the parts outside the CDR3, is KAGVTQTPRYLIKTRGQQVTLSCSPISGHRSVSWYQQTPGQGLQFLFEYFSETQRNKGNFPGRFSGRQFSNSRSEMNVSTLELGDSALYLCASSSGRVSNTGELFFGEGSRLTVL.

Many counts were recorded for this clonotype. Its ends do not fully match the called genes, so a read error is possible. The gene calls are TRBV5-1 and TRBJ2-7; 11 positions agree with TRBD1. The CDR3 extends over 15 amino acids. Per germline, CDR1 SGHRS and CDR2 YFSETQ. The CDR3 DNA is TGTGCCAGCAGCTTAGCGGGGACAGGGGGCTACGAGCAGTACTTC. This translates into CASSLAGTGGYEQYF.